Presented here are 25 T cell receptor beta chains from one specimen sequenced in a study of OX40 agonist ivuxolimab in advanced cancers. Here immunoSEQ multiplex PCR was the method, and the copy in TCRdb shows in-frame clones only, minus some. Among some 74,000 clones, roughly 86% were seen once, and the ten largest hold around 5.1%. The sequenced sample was CD4+ or CD8+ T cells sorted from blood, obtained in a trial of the OX40 agonist ivuxolimab. These receptors originate from an adult with an advanced solid tumor such as melanoma, head and neck, liver or kidney cancer.

The rearrangement uses TRBV9 and TRBJ1-1; TRBD1 matches at 9 bases. Unmatched junction bases numbered 2, after V lost 0 bases and J lost 2 bases. Germline V CDR1 and CDR2: SGDLS, YYNGEE. This CDR3 has 15 residues. The DNA of the CDR3 is TGTGCCAGCAGCGTAGGGGGACAGGGAAACACTGAAGCTTTCTTT. Translated: CASSVGGQGNTEAFF.

The chain joins TRBV7-9 to TRBJ2-7, with D tentatively TRBD2 (6 bases). V lost 4 bases to trimming and J lost 6 bases, with 16 bases between them. Germline V gene lookup returns CDR1 SEHNR and CDR2 FQNEAQ (reference sequence). CDR3 size: 14 residues. The CDR3 reads CASSSRGRSLEQYF. The CDR3 DNA reads TGTGCCAGCAGCTCGCGGGGACGTTCCCTCGAGCAGTACTTC. The full variable domain, completed using reference TRBV7-9 and TRBJ2-7, is DTGVSQNPRHKITKRGQNVTFRCDPISEHNRLYWYRQTLGQGPEFLTYFQNEAQLEKSRLLSDRFSAERPKGSFSTLEIQRTEQGDSAMYLCASSSRGRSLEQYFGPGTRLTVT.

This rearrangement joins TRBV5-4 to TRBJ2-5; TRBD2 agrees at 8 bases. V was clipped by 3 bases and J by 5 bases; unmatched bases: 12. Germline CDR1 is SGHNT and CDR2 is YYREEE (reference sequence). The CDR3 is 16 residues long. CDR3 nucleotides: TGTGCCAGCAGCTCAAACAGCGGGAGTGGCGGGGAGACCCAGTACTTC. The encoded protein is CASSSNSGSGGETQYF.

The chain links TRBV28 to TRBJ1-3; unclear D gene. This CDR3 region has 15 residues. The germline gives CDR1 MDHEN, CDR2 SYDVKM. V lost 8 bases, J lost 0 bases, and 14 bases lay in between. CDR3 bases: TGTGCCAGCCGCCTGGACTCCAACTCTGGAAACACCATATATTTT. It specifies CASRLDSNSGNTIYF.

This chain links TRBV19 with TRBJ1-4, with D possibly being TRBD1 (6 bases). Germline loops: CDR1 LNHDA, CDR2 SQIVND (reference sequence). The CDR3 spans 14 residues. Deletions cut 7 bases from V and 4 bases from J, with 13 bases between. The chain's CDR3 is CASNPDRNNEKLFF. CDR3 nucleotide sequence: TGTGCCAGTAATCCTGACAGGAATAATGAAAAACTGTTTTTT.

This chain joins TRBV10-1 and TRBJ2-1; D call uncertain. With 4 bases removed from V and 6 bases from J, the gap between germline ends came to 13 bases. There are 14 residues in the CDR3. The germline V gene encodes CDR1 WNHNN and CDR2 SYGVQD (reference sequence). As DNA, the CDR3 is TGCGCCAGCAGTGGGCCCTTCCTACGCAATGAGCAGTTCTTC. Its protein product is CASSGPFLRNEQFF.

The chain has TRBV6-5 and TRBJ2-7; 10 bases map to TRBD1. Per the germline V gene, CDR1 is MNHEY and CDR2 is SVGAGI. With V trimmed by 5 bases and J by 0 bases, 4 bases remained unmatched. This CDR3 contains 15 residues. The CDR3 bases are TGTGCCAGCAGTCGGGACAGGGGTCCCTCCTACGAGCAGTACTTC. Its protein is CASSRDRGPSYEQYF.

The rearrangement uses TRBV28 and TRBJ1-3, with D possibly matching TRBD1 (5 bases). Germline V lookup: CDR1 MDHEN, CDR2 SYDVKM. Trimming took off 5 bases at V and 9 bases at J, with 14 bases between the two ends. The length of the CDR3 is 13 residues. The CDR3 sequence is CASSPRQLSTIYF. The CDR3 DNA is TGTGCCAGCAGTCCCCGACAGTTGAGCACCATATATTTT. The variable domain in full, with the rest retrieved from reference TRBV28 and TRBJ1-3, is DVKVTQSSRYLVKRTGEKVFLECVQDMDHENMFWYRQDPGLGLRLIYFSYDVKMKEKGDIPEGYSVSREKKERFSLILESASTNQTSMYLCASSPRQLSTIYFGEGSWLTVV.

This chain links TRBV13 with TRBJ2-1, with 7 bases lining up with TRBD1. The J segment lost 2 bases and the V segment lost 0 bases, leaving 1 base of the junction unmatched. This CDR3 has 15 amino acids. In germline, CDR1 is PRHDT, CDR2 FYEKMQ (reference sequence). The CDR3 loop reads CASSLGQGPYNEQFF. In DNA form, the CDR3 reads TGTGCCAGCAGCTTAGGACAGGGGCCCTACAATGAGCAGTTCTTC.

The gene calls are TRBV6-4 and TRBJ2-1; D uncertain. CDR3 length equals 12 residues. V shed 4 bases and J shed 9 bases, with 10 bases lying between them. Germline-derived CDR1 and CDR2 are MRHNA and SNTAGT. The CDR3 here is CASSGHFGEQFF. In nucleotides, the CDR3 is TGTGCCAGCAGTGGCCATTTCGGTGAGCAGTTCTTC.

The V and J genes are TRBV19 and TRBJ2-4; 11 bases align to TRBD2. This CDR3 has 16 amino acids. V lost 5 bases to trimming and J lost 6 bases; unmatched junction nucleotides: 9. Germline V gene sequence: CDR1 LNHDA, CDR2 SQIVND (reference sequence). CDR3 protein: CASSARTGTSGNIQYF. The CDR3 DNA follows: TGTGCCAGTAGTGCCCGAACCGGGACTAGCGGAAACATTCAGTACTTC.

The chain has TRBV7-3 and TRBJ2-3; D assignment may be TRBD1 or TRBD2 (5 bases each). V lost 5 bases and J lost 0, with 9 bases in between. This CDR3 contains 14 residues. Germline CDR1 reads SGHTA; CDR2 reads FQGTGA. The DNA of the CDR3 is TGTGCCAGCAGCCCCGGGGCTAGCACAGATACGCAGTATTTT. This codes for CASSPGASTDTQYF.

This clone has a single count. CDR3 loop: CASSGSRGSYEQYF. The CDR3 DNA sequence: TGTGCCAGCAGTGGCTCGAGAGGATCCTACGAGCAGTACTTC. V and J are TRBV6-5 and TRBJ2-5; no definite D call. TRBJ2-7 explains the end of the DNA better; the J call may be wrong. The CDR3 totals 14 residues. Germline loops: CDR1 MNHEY, CDR2 SVGAGI.

The gene calls are TRBV27 and TRBJ2-3; 7 bases map to TRBD1. Unmatched junction bases numbered 0, after V lost 3 bases and J lost 0 bases. The V gene's germline CDR1 is MNHEY and CDR2 SMNVEV (reference sequence). CDR3 length: 14 residues. The CDR3 region is CASSLGQSTDTQYF. CDR3 sequence (DNA): TGTGCCAGCAGTTTGGGACAGAGCACAGATACGCAGTATTTT.

The CDR3, as DNA: TGTGCCAGCAAGCCACAGCCAAACACTGAAGCTTTCTTT. Encoded protein: CASKPQPNTEAFF. The chain has TRBV11-2 and TRBJ1-1; D gene uncertain. Germline V gene lookup returns CDR1 SGHAT and CDR2 FQNNGV. The CDR3 loop spans 13 amino acids. The V end lost 7 bases, the J end lost 2 bases, and 11 bases lay between the germline ends.

The rearrangement joins TRBV12-5 to TRBJ2-1; 10 nucleotides agree with TRBD2. Germline V gene lookup returns CDR1 LGHNT and CDR2 FRNRAP. The V and J ends lost 5 bases and 5 bases, in that order; junction bases with no gene match: 9. The CDR3 covers 16 residues. The CDR3 coding sequence is TGTGCTAGTGGTCAAGCGGGAGGGCACGAAGACAATGAGCAGTTCTTC. This codes for CASGQAGGHEDNEQFF.

V usage is TRBV5-8 and J usage is TRBJ2-7, with unresolved D. Trimming shortened V by 0 bases and J by 9 bases, and 7 bases separated the two germline ends. Germline lookup yields CDR1 SGHTS and CDR2 YDEGEE. There are 11 residues in the CDR3. Here the CDR3 reads CASSLGFGQYF. CDR3 nucleotide sequence: TGTGCCAGCAGCTTGGGGTTCGGGCAGTACTTC.

The chain is built from TRBV6-5 and TRBJ2-2; 7 nucleotides align to TRBD1. V shed 7 bases and J 3 bases; nucleotides not matched to a gene: 8. Germline CDR1 is MNHEY and CDR2 is SVGAGI. The CDR3 extends over 15 amino acids. DNA of the CDR3: TGTGCCAGCAAACGACAGGGAACCGACACCGGGGAGCTGTTTTTT. Protein sequence: CASKRQGTDTGELFF.

The chain couples TRBV5-1 to TRBJ1-1; TRBD1 matches 9 bases. J was trimmed by 0 bases and V by 5 bases; bases with no gene match: 8. CDR1 is SGHRS and CDR2 is YFSETQ in the germline V gene. The CDR3 covers 16 residues. CDR3 protein: CASSSDRGLLNTEAFF. In nucleotides, the CDR3 is TGCGCCAGCAGTTCGGACAGGGGCTTACTGAACACTGAAGCTTTCTTT.

This clone was counted a single time. The V call is TRBV28, the J call TRBJ2-1, with no clear D. The V end lost 3 bases, the J end lost 6 bases, and 3 bases lay between the germline ends. The CDR3 has 11 residues. Germline-derived CDR1 and CDR2 are MDHEN and SYDVKM. The CDR3 nucleotides read TGTGCCAGCAGTTTTCTCAATGAGCAGTTCTTC. Translation: CASSFLNEQFF.

The chain recombines TRBV7-8 with TRBJ2-1, with 11 nucleotides matching TRBD1. The CDR3 length is 17 residues. V gave up 0 bases and J gave up 6 bases; unmatched junction bases: 7. The germline V gene encodes CDR1 SGHVS and CDR2 FQNEAQ. The CDR3 sequence: CASSLAAGTGGFNEQFF. The CDR3, as DNA: TGTGCCAGCAGCTTAGCGGCGGGGACAGGGGGTTTCAATGAGCAGTTCTTC.

The chain couples TRBV28 to TRBJ2-5, with 8 bases matching TRBD1. The germline gives CDR1 MDHEN, CDR2 SYDVKM. The CDR3 contains 13 residues. The V gene end was trimmed by 5 bases and the J gene end by 4 bases; junction bases not matched to a gene: 3. CDR3 residues: CASSDRGRETQYF. The DNA of the CDR3 is TGTGCCAGCAGTGACAGGGGTAGAGAGACCCAGTACTTC.

The V gene is TRBV28, the J gene TRBJ2-3; TRBD2 matches 8 bases. V gave up 3 bases and J gave up 2 bases; unmatched junction bases: 7. CDR1 is MDHEN, CDR2 SYDVKM, per germline. There are 16 residues in the CDR3. CDR3 protein: CASSFISGSLTDTQYF. Written as DNA, the CDR3 is TGTGCCAGCAGTTTTATCAGCGGGAGCCTCACAGATACGCAGTATTTT.

This clone was counted once. The rearrangement joins TRBV7-6 to TRBJ1-2; D is unresolved. Trimming shortened V by 0 bases and J by 2 bases, and 7 bases separated the two germline ends. The CDR3 loop spans 14 amino acids. In germline, CDR1 is SGHVS, CDR2 FNYEAQ. In nucleotides, the CDR3 is TGTGCCAGCAGCTTAGCGGTAGGGAACTATGGCTACACCTTC. It codes for CASSLAVGNYGYTF.

The chain joins TRBV7-9 to TRBJ2-7; TRBD1 aligns across 10 bases. The germline V gene has CDR1 SEHNR and CDR2 FQNEAQ (reference sequence). V dropped 0 bases and J dropped 4; count of bases not matched to a gene: 6. The CDR3 runs 16 residues. CDR3 sequence: CASSLAGDRGIYEQYF. The CDR3 DNA sequence: TGTGCCAGCAGCTTAGCAGGGGACAGGGGCATATACGAGCAGTACTTC. Using reference TRBV7-9 and TRBJ2-7 for the parts outside the CDR3, the full variable domain is DTGVSQNPRHKITKRGQNVTFRCDPISEHNRLYWYRQTLGQGPEFLTYFQNEAQLEKSRLLSDRFSAERPKGSFSTLEIQRTEQGDSAMYLCASSLAGDRGIYEQYFGPGTRLTVT.